This is a list of T cell receptor beta chains from one sample in a study of PD-1 and CTLA-4 blockade in melanoma. Only in-frame clones appear in the TCRdb table, and some are missing; sequencing was by immunoSEQ multiplex PCR. The repertoire consists of about 16,000 clones, with approximately 70% occurring once and the leading ten covering approximately 14%. The material was CD8+ T cells from peripheral blood, obtained from a patient given anti-PD-1 treatment. These receptors originate from a human donor with melanoma. Both conserved end residues are part of each CDR3. A D gene is named only where the DNA matches it firmly. Size is stated for part of the rows, as once, few or many counts, or as a class when the clone is expanded.

J gene | V gene | D gene | clone size | CDR3 protein | CDR3 DNA
TRBJ1-2 | TRBV3-1/TRBV3-2 | . | . | CASSPGAGVIGYTF | TGTGCCAGCAGCCCTGGGGCAGGGGTCATTGGCTACACCTTC
TRBJ1-2 | TRBV13 | . | . | CASSSQGTRGYGYTF | TGTGCCAGCAGCTCACAGGGTACCAGAGGCTATGGCTACACCTTC
TRBJ2-7 | TRBV19 | TRBD1 | . | CAVGTGVNEQYF | TGTGCCGTCGGGACAGGGGTTAACGAGCAGTACTTC
TRBJ1-5 | TRBV12-5 | TRBD1 | few | CASGSDRDHSNQPQHF | TGTGCTAGTGGTTCTGACAGGGACCATAGCAATCAGCCCCAGCATTTT
TRBJ2-3 | TRBV7-9 | . | . | CASSLASTDTQYF | TGTGCCAGCAGCTTAGCGAGCACAGATACGCAGTATTTT
TRBJ1-1 | TRBV7-6 | . | . | CASTTTPGQEAFF | TGTGCCAGCACCACAACTCCGGGCCAAGAAGCTTTCTTT
TRBJ2-7 | TRBV6-5 | . | medium-sized | CASRGTVSYEQYF | TGTGCCAGCAGAGGGACGGTCTCCTACGAGCAGTACTTC
TRBJ2-3 | TRBV27 | . | . | CASSLLRQNLKTDTQYF | TGTGCCAGCAGTTTATTGCGACAAAACCTGAAGACAGATACGCAGTATTTT
TRBJ1-1 | TRBV6-6 | . | once | CASSWDGDTEAFF | TGTGCCAGCAGCTGGGACGGAGACACTGAAGCTTTCTTT
TRBJ2-7 | TRBV12-3/TRBV12-4 | . | . | CASSFQGGGEQYF | TGTGCCAGCAGTTTCCAGGGAGGGGGCGAGCAGTACTTC
TRBJ2-7 | TRBV6-5 | TRBD1 | . | CASSYPTGGHEQYF | TGTGCCAGCAGTTACCCAACAGGGGGCCACGAGCAGTACTTC
TRBJ2-7 | TRBV2 | TRBD2 | few | CASREGLVEQYF | TGTGCCAGCCGGGAGGGGCTTGTCGAGCAGTACTTC
TRBJ1-5 | TRBV5-6 | . | once | CASSLAKGTPTFSNQPQHF | TGTGCCAGCAGCTTGGCCAAGGGCACCCCTACTTTTAGCAATCAGCCCCAGCATTTT
TRBJ1-2 | TRBV25-1 | . | medium-sized | CASSEFGVDRNYGYTF | TGTGCCAGCAGTGAATTCGGGGTTGACAGAAACTATGGCTACACCTTC
TRBJ2-3 | TRBV14 | TRBD1 | . | CASRSTGVYTDTQYF | TGTGCCAGCAGGTCCACAGGGGTCTACACAGATACGCAGTATTTT
TRBJ2-2 | TRBV7-2 | . | . | CASSPLSRETTGELFF | TGTGCCAGCAGCCCCCTGAGTAGGGAGACCACCGGGGAGCTGTTTTTT
TRBJ1-2 | TRBV11-2 | TRBD1 | . | CASTPGQVAYGYTF | TGTGCCAGCACACCGGGACAGGTCGCCTATGGCTACACCTTC
TRBJ2-5 | TRBV29-1 | . | . | CSGGTQYF | TGCAGCGGAGGGACCCAGTACTTC
TRBJ1-1 | TRBV19 | TRBD1 | . | CASTKFTRGLNTEAFF | TGTGCCAGTACTAAATTCACCAGGGGGCTTAACACTGAAGCTTTCTTT
TRBJ2-3 | TRBV11-3 | TRBD2 | . | CASSLAGRGDTQYF | TGTGCCAGCAGCTTAGCCGGGAGGGGTGATACGCAGTATTTT
TRBJ1-2 | TRBV27 | . | . | CASSLSGTSTGYTF | TGTGCCAGCAGTTTATCCGGGACGTCGACTGGCTACACCTTC
TRBJ1-1 | TRBV7-2 | . | . | CASSLGRTNTEAFF | TGTGCCAGCAGCCTGGGACGGACGAACACTGAAGCTTTCTTT
TRBJ2-2 | TRBV5-1 | . | . | CASSLEVGGTGELFF | TGCGCCAGCAGCTTGGAAGTTGGCGGGACCGGGGAGCTGTTTTTT
TRBJ1-1 | TRBV5-1 | . | . | CASSIRSEAFF | TGCGCCAGCAGTATACGGAGTGAAGCTTTCTTT
TRBJ2-2 | TRBV25-1 | . | . | CASSEWGGELFF | TGTGCCAGCAGTGAATGGGGCGGGGAGCTGTTTTTT
TRBJ1-2 | TRBV6-1 | . | . | CASSEGSAAGYGYTF | TGTGCCAGCAGTGAAGGGTCCGCTGCGGGCTATGGCTACACCTTC
TRBJ1-1 | TRBV12-5 | . | . | CASGLVPRGWDTEAFF | TGTGCTAGTGGTTTGGTACCGAGGGGGTGGGACACTGAAGCTTTCTTT
TRBJ1-6 | TRBV7-8 | TRBD1 | . | CASSPGTGYSPLHF | TGTGCCAGCAGCCCCGGGACAGGGTACTCACCCCTCCACTTT
TRBJ1-3 | TRBV12-5 | . | . | CASGLQGAGNTIYF | TGTGCTAGTGGCCTACAGGGAGCCGGAAACACCATATATTTT
TRBJ2-1 | TRBV5-1 | . | . | CASSLAVDEQFF | TGCGCCAGCAGCTTGGCGGTGGACGAGCAGTTCTTC
TRBJ2-3 | TRBV27 | . | . | CASSLNGRDTQYF | TGTGCCAGCAGTTTAAATGGGAGGGATACGCAGTATTTT
TRBJ1-4 | TRBV25-1 | . | . | CASSPHGGNEKLFF | TGTGCCAGCAGTCCTCACGGGGGGAATGAAAAACTGTTTTTT
TRBJ1-1 | TRBV7-9 | . | . | CASSLVYGISEAFF | TGTGCCAGCAGCTTAGTTTACGGTATCTCTGAAGCTTTCTTT
TRBJ1-2 | TRBV3-1/TRBV3-2 | . | medium-sized | CASSQSNSYYGYTF | TGTGCCAGCAGCCAAAGCAACAGCTACTATGGCTACACCTTC
TRBJ1-5 | TRBV7-8 | . | . | CASSLGEYSNQPQHF | TGTGCCAGCAGCTTAGGGGAGTATAGCAATCAGCCCCAGCATTTT
TRBJ2-2 | TRBV29-1 | TRBD1 | . | CSVEETGDNTGELFF | TGCAGCGTTGAGGAGACAGGGGACAACACCGGGGAGCTGTTTTTT
TRBJ1-2 | TRBV2 | . | . | CASRKSGVTNYGYTF | TGTGCCAGCAGAAAGTCAGGGGTCACTAACTATGGCTACACCTTC
TRBJ2-3 | TRBV11-3 | . | once | CASSAGQAGTDTQYF | TGTGCCAGCAGCGCGGGCCAAGCAGGCACAGATACGCAGTATTTT
TRBJ1-2 | TRBV4-2 | . | . | CASSQGDTGSNYGYTF | TGTGCCAGCAGCCAAGGGGACACAGGGAGTAACTATGGCTACACCTTC
TRBJ2-7 | TRBV19 | TRBD2 | . | CASSMSGGTIYEQYF | TGTGCCAGTAGTATGTCGGGAGGGACCATCTACGAGCAGTACTTC
TRBJ2-7 | TRBV19 | TRBD1 | medium-sized | CASSPGGYEQYF | TGTGCCAGTAGCCCAGGGGGCTACGAGCAGTACTTC
TRBJ1-6 | TRBV2 | . | . | CASSEARGNSPLHF | TGTGCCAGCAGTGAAGCGCGGGGAAATTCACCCCTCCACTTT
TRBJ1-4 | TRBV7-9 | . | . | CASSLAGAEGEKLFF | TGTGCCAGCAGCTTAGCGGGGGCAGAAGGAGAAAAACTGTTTTTT
TRBJ1-2 | TRBV12-3/TRBV12-4 | TRBD1 | . | CASSPGQGGYTF | TGTGCCAGCAGTCCGGGACAGGGCGGCTACACCTTC
TRBJ1-1 | TRBV6-5 | . | few | CASSLQQENTEAFF | TGTGCCAGCAGTTTACAGCAAGAGAACACTGAAGCTTTCTTT
TRBJ1-2 | TRBV5-6 | . | few | CASSPVGGGLNYGYTF | TGTGCCAGCAGCCCCGTCGGCGGGGGGCTTAACTATGGCTACACCTTC
TRBJ1-5 | TRBV27 | . | few | CASRPIEPQLFENSNQPQHF | TGTGCCAGCAGGCCAATAGAACCACAGCTATTCGAAAATAGCAATCAGCCCCAGCATTTT
TRBJ2-2 | TRBV29-1 | . | . | CSVVASRVAGNTGELFF | TGCAGCGTTGTGGCCAGTCGGGTCGCGGGAAACACCGGGGAGCTGTTTTTT
TRBJ2-5 | TRBV29-1 | TRBD1 | . | CSALEGGVEETQYF | TGCAGCGCCCTGGAAGGGGGCGTTGAAGAGACCCAGTACTTC
TRBJ1-1 | TRBV7-9 | . | few | CASSPPRLDTEAFF | TGTGCCAGCAGCCCGCCCAGGCTTGACACTGAAGCTTTCTTT
TRBJ2-1 | TRBV29-1 | TRBD1 | once | CSAEDRFSYNEQFF | TGCAGCGCCGAGGACAGGTTCTCCTACAATGAGCAGTTCTTC
TRBJ1-4 | TRBV6-5 | . | once | CASRATRGIEKLFF | TGTGCCAGCAGGGCGACTCGAGGGATTGAAAAACTGTTTTTT
TRBJ2-7 | TRBV5-5 | TRBD1 | . | CASSPTTGGPSYEQYF | TGTGCCAGCAGCCCAACTACAGGGGGCCCTTCCTACGAGCAGTACTTC
TRBJ1-1 | TRBV3-1/TRBV3-2 | . | . | CASRVASGRTEAFF | TGTGCCAGCAGAGTAGCTTCTGGGCGCACTGAAGCTTTCTTT